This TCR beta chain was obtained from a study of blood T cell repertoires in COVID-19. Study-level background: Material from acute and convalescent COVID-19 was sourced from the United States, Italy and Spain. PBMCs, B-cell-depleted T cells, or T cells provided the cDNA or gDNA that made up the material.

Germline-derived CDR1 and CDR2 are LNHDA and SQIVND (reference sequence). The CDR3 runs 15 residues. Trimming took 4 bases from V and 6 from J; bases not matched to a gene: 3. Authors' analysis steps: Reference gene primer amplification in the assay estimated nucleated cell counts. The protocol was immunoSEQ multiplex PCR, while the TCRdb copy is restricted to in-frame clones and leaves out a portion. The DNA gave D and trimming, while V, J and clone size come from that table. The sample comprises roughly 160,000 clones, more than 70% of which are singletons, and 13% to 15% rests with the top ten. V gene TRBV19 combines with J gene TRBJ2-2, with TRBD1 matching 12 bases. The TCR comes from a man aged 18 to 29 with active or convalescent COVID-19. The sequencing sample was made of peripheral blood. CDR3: CASSTGQGAAGELFF. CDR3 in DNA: TGTGCCAGTAGTACGGGACAGGGGGCGGCCGGGGAGCTGTTTTTT.